Each of the 27 T cell receptor beta chains below was sequenced from the same sample in a study of cytotoxic CD8 clonotypes in ibrutinib-treated CLL. Clones were sequenced by immunoSEQ multiplex PCR, and TCRdb holds only the in-frame ones, with some missing. The profile shows 35,000 to 45,000 clones, about 50% of them singletons. Sequenced here: PBMCs, sampled before ibrutinib treatment. These receptor sequences come from a human donor with chronic lymphocytic leukemia.

The CDR3: CASSQDRTEFYGYTF. As DNA, the CDR3 is TGCGCCAGCAGCCAAGACCGGACAGAATTTTATGGCTACACCTTC. V usage is TRBV4-1 and J usage is TRBJ1-2, with D perhaps TRBD1 (6 bases). CDR3 length: 15 residues. V was cut by 0 bases and J by 5 bases, with 13 bases left in between. From germline, CDR1 is MGHRA and CDR2 YSYEKL.

Only a few counts were recorded for this clone. The genes are TRBV10-3 and TRBJ2-6; 8 bases are shared with TRBD1. Per germline, CDR1 ENHRY and CDR2 SYGVKD. The junction had 9 bases not matched to a gene; V was cut back by 10 bases and J by 1 base. CDR3 length: 16 amino acids. CDR3 bases: TGTGCCACCATACCTAGACAGGGGTCTGGGGCCAACGTCCTGACTTTC. Amino acids: CATIPRQGSGANVLTF.

The rearrangement uses TRBV5-6 and TRBJ2-7, with 9 bases identical to TRBD1. Germline V gene lookup returns CDR1 SGHDT and CDR2 YYEEEE. V dropped 5 bases and J dropped 2; count of bases not matched to a gene: 8. The CDR3 has 15 residues. CDR3 DNA: TGTGCCAGCAGGGGGGGACAGGGATCTCCCTACGAGCAGTACTTC. This translates into CASRGGQGSPYEQYF.

Written as DNA, the CDR3 is TGCAGCGTTGCGACACAGAACACTGAAGCTTTCTTT. Its translation: CSVATQNTEAFF. The gene calls are TRBV29-1 and TRBJ1-1; the D is unclear. The CDR3 length is 12 residues. The germline V gene has CDR1 SQVTM and CDR2 ANQGSEA. The V end lost 4 bases, the J end lost 1 base, and 7 bases lay between the germline ends.

The chain couples TRBV5-1 to TRBJ1-6, with D unresolved. V was trimmed by 1 base and J by 0 bases, leaving 14 bases between them. The CDR3 runs 18 residues. CDR1 and CDR2 from the germline V gene are SGHRS and YFSETQ. CDR3 in DNA: TGCGCCAGCAGCTTGCCAGAGTCTGAGAGCTCCTATAATTCACCCCTCCACTTT. Its protein product is CASSLPESESSYNSPLHF.

V is TRBV6-5 and J is TRBJ1-1, with D perhaps TRBD1 (5 bases). The CDR3 has 13 amino acids. V was clipped by 3 bases and J by 10 bases, with 15 bases between them. CDR1 is MNHEY and CDR2 is SVGAGI in the germline V gene. The CDR3 DNA reads as TGTGCCAGCAGTTATACGGGGGTGATGGCAGCTTTCTTT. It translates to CASSYTGVMAAFF.

The rearrangement links TRBV5-6 to TRBJ1-3; D gene uncertain. This CDR3 is built from 14 residues. V was pared by 4 bases and J by 0 bases, with 8 bases between. Looked up from germline, CDR1 is SGHDT and CDR2 is YYEEEE. The CDR3 reads CASSIYNSGNTIYF. Here the CDR3 DNA reads TGTGCCAGCAGCATCTACAACTCTGGAAACACCATATATTTT.

The CDR3 nucleotides read TGCGCCAGCAGCTGGACAGGGGGCCTTACTAACACTGAAGCTTTCTTT. This translates into CASSWTGGLTNTEAFF. J is TRBJ1-1 and V is TRBV5-1, with 11 bases lining up with TRBD1. Per germline, CDR1 SGHRS and CDR2 YFSETQ. The CDR3 consists of 16 residues. The V segment lost 3 bases and the J segment 2 bases; nucleotides outside the gene matches: 6.

This clone was seen only a few times. The V call is TRBV7-6, the J call TRBJ1-1, with D perhaps matching TRBD1 (6 bases). The CDR3 has 15 residues. Germline values: CDR1 SGHVS, CDR2 FNYEAQ. Trimming removed 7 bases from V and 6 bases from J, with 21 bases in between. The CDR3 here is CASIPGGGLSSEAFF. The CDR3 DNA follows: TGTGCCAGCATCCCTGGCGGGGGGCTCTCTTCTGAAGCTTTCTTT.

This clone has more than one count but fewer than ten. Other DNA sequences within the sample encode an identical CDR3. The CDR3 sequence is CASSYSGGPTDTQYF. The CDR3 bases are TGTGCCAGCAGTTACTCGGGGGGCCCCACAGATACGCAGTATTTT. V and J are TRBV6-5 and TRBJ2-3; D possibly matches TRBD1 or TRBD2 (6 bases each). The V end was cut by 0 bases, the J end by 2 bases, with 9 bases between. Germline V gene lookup returns CDR1 MNHEY and CDR2 SVGAGI. The CDR3 is made up of 15 amino acids.

The rearrangement uses TRBV6-5 and TRBJ2-3, with D possibly matching TRBD1 (5 bases). The CDR3 has 15 amino acids. CDR1 MNHEY and CDR2 SVGAGI come from the germline V gene. The ends were cut back, 7 bases at V and 3 bases at J, with 17 bases in the middle. The CDR3 region is CASTKRGEITDTQYF. In DNA form, the CDR3 reads TGTGCCAGCACCAAAAGGGGCGAGATTACAGATACGCAGTATTTT.

This clone came up a few times. V is TRBV19 and J is TRBJ2-7; D is perhaps TRBD1 (5 bases). The germline V and J ends were trimmed by 3 bases and 5 bases, with 11 bases remaining between them. This CDR3 has 13 residues. Germline CDR1 and CDR2: LNHDA and SQIVND (reference sequence). Here the CDR3 DNA reads TGTGCCAGTAGTATGGGGCCTGGTCACGAGCAGTACTTC. Protein sequence: CASSMGPGHEQYF.

J is TRBJ2-1 and V is TRBV7-9; 11 nucleotides agree with TRBD2. The germline V gene has CDR1 SEHNR and CDR2 FQNEAQ (reference sequence). The J segment lost 3 bases and the V segment lost 5 bases, leaving 6 bases of the junction unmatched. This CDR3 comprises 16 residues. CDR3 sequence (DNA): TGTGCCAGCAGCCGGACTAGCGGGCGGCTCTACAATGAGCAGTTCTTC. Its protein is CASSRTSGRLYNEQFF.

The chain is built from TRBV19 and TRBJ1-6; TRBD1 might be the D (5 bases). Germline CDR1 reads LNHDA; CDR2 reads SQIVND (reference sequence). The CDR3 is 16 residues long. Trimming removed 6 bases at V and 9 bases at J, with 21 bases between. The CDR3 region has the DNA TGTGCCAGTAGAGTTAACCCGGGACGGAGGGCTTCACCCCTCCACTTT. This codes for CASRVNPGRRASPLHF.

This clone occurred a few times. V usage is TRBV6-5 and J usage is TRBJ1-2; D gene unclear. Germline loops: CDR1 MNHEY, CDR2 SVGAGI. The CDR3 has 14 residues. V lost 4 bases and J lost 5, with 14 bases in between. In DNA, the CDR3 is TGTGCCAGCAGTTTAGGCCCAGGAAAGTATGGCTACACCTTC. As protein: CASSLGPGKYGYTF.

The chain couples TRBV19 to TRBJ2-7; 9 bases are shared with TRBD2. The CDR3 runs to 16 residues. After removal of 5 bases from V and 0 bases from J, the junction contained 8 bases not matched to a gene. In germline, CDR1 is LNHDA, CDR2 SQIVND (reference sequence). CDR3 residues: CASSEGSSGGSYEQYF. The CDR3 nucleotides are TGTGCCAGTAGTGAGGGGAGTAGCGGGGGCTCCTACGAGCAGTACTTC.

A few counts support this clone. V usage is TRBV7-9 and J usage is TRBJ1-1, with TRBD1 as a possible D gene (5 bases). V lost 5 bases and J lost 4, with 14 bases in between. This CDR3 is built from 14 residues. CDR1 and CDR2 from the germline V gene are SEHNR and FQNEAQ (reference sequence). The CDR3 DNA is TGTGCCAGCAGCGTGGGGGGAGGCGGCACTGAAGCTTTCTTT. This sequence encodes CASSVGGGGTEAFF. Combining the CDR3 with reference TRBV7-9 and TRBJ1-1 gives the whole variable domain DTGVSQNPRHKITKRGQNVTFRCDPISEHNRLYWYRQTLGQGPEFLTYFQNEAQLEKSRLLSDRFSAERPKGSFSTLEIQRTEQGDSAMYLCASSVGGGGTEAFFGQGTRLTVV.

The chain is built from TRBV6-1 and TRBJ2-5, with D unclear. Trimming pared 2 bases from V and 3 bases from J, leaving 7 bases between. This CDR3 has 13 residues. Per germline, CDR1 MNHNS and CDR2 SASEGT. The CDR3 sequence: CASSEPQKETQYF. In DNA, the CDR3 is TGTGCCAGCAGTGAACCCCAGAAAGAGACCCAGTACTTC.

The V call is TRBV4-1, the J call TRBJ1-3, with 11 bases fitting TRBD1. Germline V gene lookup returns CDR1 MGHRA and CDR2 YSYEKL. This CDR3 is 17 amino acids long. V trimming: 3 bases; J trimming: 0 bases; junction bases outside the gene matches: 4. The CDR3 sequence: CASSHGQGAHSGNTIYF. CDR3 coding DNA: TGCGCCAGCAGCCATGGACAGGGGGCTCACTCTGGAAACACCATATATTTT.

The V and J genes are TRBV28 and TRBJ2-2, with D unresolved. Per the germline V gene, CDR1 is MDHEN and CDR2 is SYDVKM. Trimming stripped 6 bases from V and 0 bases from J, with 11 bases between. This CDR3 comprises 15 residues. The CDR3 sequence is CASRRTATNTGELFF. The CDR3 DNA is TGTGCCAGCAGAAGGACGGCGACGAACACCGGGGAGCTGTTTTTT.

This clone has at least ten counts. The rearrangement uses TRBV6-5 and TRBJ1-1; 7 bases agree with TRBD1. V lost 1 base to trimming and J lost 1 base; unmatched junction nucleotides: 6. The CDR3 is 16 residues long. Germline V gene data show CDR1 as MNHEY and CDR2 as SVGAGI. CDR3 DNA sequence: TGTGCCAGCAGTTACTTTCCTCCAGGGGGGAACACTGAAGCTTTCTTT. This encodes CASSYFPPGGNTEAFF.

J is TRBJ2-1 and V is TRBV14; 8 bases align to TRBD1. Germline loops: CDR1 SGHDN, CDR2 FVKESK. CDR3 length equals 16 residues. V lost 4 bases to trimming and J lost 8 bases; unmatched junction nucleotides: 13. The DNA of the CDR3 is TGTGCCAGCAGCCGTGGGCAGGGGGCGATTTTGGATGAGCAGTTCTTC. Translating gives CASSRGQGAILDEQFF.

This chain uses TRBV5-1 with TRBJ2-1; 7 positions match TRBD1. The V and J ends lost 4 bases and 1 base, in that order; junction bases with no gene match: 11. CDR1 is SGHRS and CDR2 is YFSETQ in the germline V gene. This CDR3 is built from 17 residues. In DNA form, the CDR3 reads TGCGCCAGCAGCATCAACGGACAGGAAATGTCCTACAATGAGCAGTTCTTC. This codes for CASSINGQEMSYNEQFF.

This clone appeared once. The chain uses TRBV18 and TRBJ1-2, with TRBD1 matching over 9 bases. V lost 3 bases and J lost 4; bases outside the gene matches: 6. Germline-derived CDR1 and CDR2 are KGHSH and LQKENI. The CDR3 covers 15 residues. CDR3 region: CASSPWTGEGYGYTF. Written as DNA, the CDR3 is TGTGCCAGCTCACCCTGGACAGGGGAAGGCTATGGCTACACCTTC. The whole variable domain, filled in from reference TRBV18 and TRBJ1-2, reads NAGVMQNPRHLVRRRGQEARLRCSPMKGHSHVYWYRQLPEEGLKFMVYLQKENIIDESGMPKERFSAEFPKEGPSILRIQQVVRGDSAAYFCASSPWTGEGYGYTFGSGTRLTVV.

The chain links TRBV18 to TRBJ1-2; TRBD1 matches 7 bases. Trimming cost V 5 bases and J 3 bases; bases outside gene matches: 6. CDR3 length: 14 amino acids. In germline, CDR1 is KGHSH, CDR2 LQKENI. The CDR3: CASSAGQRYYGYTF. In nucleotides, the CDR3 is TGTGCCAGCTCAGCGGGACAGCGATACTATGGCTACACCTTC.

This chain uses TRBV9 with TRBJ1-5, with a possible D match to TRBD1 (6 bases). Germline CDR1 SGDLS, CDR2 YYNGEE. The CDR3 covers 14 residues. With 5 bases removed from V and 3 bases from J, the gap between germline ends came to 12 bases. The CDR3 spells CASSPGQYNQPQHF. The CDR3 DNA reads as TGTGCCAGCAGTCCTGGACAGTACAATCAGCCCCAGCATTTT.

The chain recombines TRBV19 with TRBJ2-6, with D hard to call. V lost 2 bases and J 2 bases, leaving 7 bases between the germline ends. Germline-derived CDR1 and CDR2 are LNHDA and SQIVND (reference sequence). CDR3 length: 15 residues. CDR3 in DNA: TGTGCCAGTAGTATACTAGGGACTGGGGCCAACGTCCTGACTTTC. This gives the protein CASSILGTGANVLTF.